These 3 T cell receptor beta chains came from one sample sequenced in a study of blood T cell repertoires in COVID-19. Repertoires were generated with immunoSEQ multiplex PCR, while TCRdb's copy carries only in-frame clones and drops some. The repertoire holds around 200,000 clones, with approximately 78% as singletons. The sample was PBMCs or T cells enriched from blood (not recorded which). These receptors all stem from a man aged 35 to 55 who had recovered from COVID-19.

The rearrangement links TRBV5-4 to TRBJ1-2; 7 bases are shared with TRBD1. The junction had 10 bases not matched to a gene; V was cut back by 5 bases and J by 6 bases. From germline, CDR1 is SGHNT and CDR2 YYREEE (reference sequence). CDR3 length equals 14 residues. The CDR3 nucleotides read TGTGCCAGCAGATCACAGGGGTGGGGGGATGGCTACACCTTC. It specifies CASRSQGWGDGYTF.

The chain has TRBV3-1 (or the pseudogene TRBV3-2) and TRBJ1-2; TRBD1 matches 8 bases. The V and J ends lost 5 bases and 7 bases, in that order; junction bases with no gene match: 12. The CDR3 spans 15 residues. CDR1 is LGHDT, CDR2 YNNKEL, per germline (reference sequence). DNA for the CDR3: TGTGCCAGCAGCTACCGGGACAGGAGTCGGGGTGGCTACACCTTC. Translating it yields CASSYRDRSRGGYTF.

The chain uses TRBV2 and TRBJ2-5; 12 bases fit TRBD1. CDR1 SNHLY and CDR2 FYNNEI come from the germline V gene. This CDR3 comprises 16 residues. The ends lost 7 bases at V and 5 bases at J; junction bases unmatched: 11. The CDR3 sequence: CASTSDIGTGGETQYF. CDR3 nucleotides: TGTGCCAGCACGTCTGATATTGGGACAGGGGGCGAGACCCAGTACTTC. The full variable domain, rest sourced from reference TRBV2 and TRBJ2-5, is EPEVTQTPSHQVTQMGQEVILRCVPISNHLYFYWYRQILGQKVEFLVSFYNNEISEKSEIFDDQFSVERPDGSNFTLKIRSTKLEDSAMYFCASTSDIGTGGETQYFGPGTRLLVL.